These T cell receptor beta chains were read from a single sample in a study of graft-versus-host responses after intestinal transplantation. Here immunoSEQ multiplex PCR was the method, and the copy in TCRdb shows in-frame clones only, minus some. The sample includes 80,000 to 100,000 clones, roughly nine tenths of them seen just once. These receptors have no identified antigens. Sequenced material: unstimulated CD4+ T cells sorted from spleen or lymph node cells, taken before intestinal transplant. Source of these receptors: a human donor who received an intestinal transplant. Both conserved end residues are part of each CDR3. The D gene is left open where the match is weak. Some rows mark clone size as missing; the rest say once, few, many or name a class of expanded clone.

V: TRBV6-6
size: .
length: 14
D: .
J: TRBJ1-1
DNA: TGTGCCAGCAGTTACTCGCGGTTGAACACTGAAGCTTTCTTT
CDR3: CASSYSRLNTEAFF

V: TRBV10-2
size: .
length: 13
D: .
J: TRBJ2-1
DNA: TGCGCCAGCAGCACCGGGACCTACAATGAGCAGTTCTTC
CDR3: CASSTGTYNEQFF

V: TRBV10-3
size: .
length: 16
D: .
J: TRBJ1-3
DNA: TGTGCCATCAGTGAGTCGGGAAACCCGTGGACAGACACCATATATTTT
CDR3: CAISESGNPWTDTIYF

V: TRBV2
size: once
length: 15
D: TRBD2
J: TRBJ2-3
DNA: TGTGCCAGCAGTGAAGGAGCGGGAGAAAAAGATACGCAGTATTTT
CDR3: CASSEGAGEKDTQYF

V: TRBV28
size: .
length: 14
D: .
J: TRBJ2-3
DNA: TGTGCCAGCTGGAGGGGCCCTAACACAGATACGCAGTATTTT
CDR3: CASWRGPNTDTQYF

V: TRBV6-1
size: .
length: 11
D: .
J: TRBJ2-7
DNA: TGTGCCACAGGGGTTGCCTACGAGCAGTACTTC
CDR3: CATGVAYEQYF

V: TRBV28
size: .
length: 16
D: TRBD1
J: TRBJ2-7
DNA: TGTGCCAGCAGCCCCGGGACAGCGCCGAAAACCTACGAGCAGTACTTC
CDR3: CASSPGTAPKTYEQYF

V: TRBV7-6
size: .
length: 15
D: TRBD1
J: TRBJ1-4
DNA: TGTGCCAGCAGCTTGAAGACAGGGGGTAATGAAAAACTGTTTTTT
CDR3: CASSLKTGGNEKLFF

V: TRBV4-1
size: .
length: 13
D: .
J: TRBJ2-7
DNA: TGCGCCAGCAGCCAATTAGTTTCCTACGAGCAGTACTTC
CDR3: CASSQLVSYEQYF

V: TRBV5-8
size: .
length: 15
D: .
J: TRBJ1-5
DNA: TGTGCCAGCACAAAAGGGGACTATAGCAATCAGCCCCAGCATTTT
CDR3: CASTKGDYSNQPQHF

V: TRBV7-9
size: .
length: 15
D: TRBD1
J: TRBJ1-1
DNA: TGTGCCAGCAGCTTATCAGGACAGGTAAACACTGAAGCTTTCTTT
CDR3: CASSLSGQVNTEAFF

V: TRBV30
size: .
length: 12
D: .
J: TRBJ1-1
DNA: TGTGCCTGGAACAGGGCGTTCCCTGAAGCTTTCTTT
CDR3: CAWNRAFPEAFF

V: TRBV28
size: .
length: 15
D: TRBD2
J: TRBJ2-2
DNA: TGTGCCAGCAGTTCTAGCGGGGGGGGAACCGGGGAGCTGTTTTTT
CDR3: CASSSSGGGTGELFF

V: TRBV6-1
size: .
length: 14
D: TRBD1
J: TRBJ2-7
DNA: TGTGCCAGCACTGGGGGACAGAGGGACTACGAGCAGTACTTC
CDR3: CASTGGQRDYEQYF

V: TRBV7-8
size: .
length: 13
D: TRBD1
J: TRBJ1-2
DNA: TGTGCCAGCAGCGGGACAGGGGCCGATGGCTACACCTTC
CDR3: CASSGTGADGYTF

V: TRBV18
size: .
length: 15
D: TRBD1
J: TRBJ1-2
DNA: TGTGCCAGCTCACCAAATGACAGGGCTCCTTATGGCTACACCTTC
CDR3: CASSPNDRAPYGYTF

V: TRBV5-4
size: .
length: 16
D: TRBD2
J: TRBJ2-1
DNA: TGTGCCAGCAGCAGGGGAACGGGACTAGTAACCGATGAGCAGTTCTTC
CDR3: CASSRGTGLVTDEQFF

V: TRBV6-1
size: .
length: 12
D: .
J: TRBJ2-7
DNA: TGTGCCAGCAAATTTACTCCGTACGAGCAGTACTTC
CDR3: CASKFTPYEQYF

V: TRBV5-6
size: .
length: 14
D: TRBD2
J: TRBJ2-1
DNA: TGTGCCAGCAGCGGGGGGGGACTAGCGGGGTTGCAGTTCTTC
CDR3: CASSGGGLAGLQFF

V: TRBV30
size: .
length: 18
D: TRBD2
J: TRBJ2-2
DNA: TGTGCCTGGAGTCCTTCGACTAGCGGGGGGCTAAACACCGGGGAGCTGTTTTTT
CDR3: CAWSPSTSGGLNTGELFF

V: TRBV6-1
size: .
length: 14
D: .
J: TRBJ1-6
DNA: TGTGCCAGCAGTGAAGCGCGTGCCGCCCGCCCCCTCCACTTT
CDR3: CASSEARAARPLHF

V: TRBV7-9
size: once
length: 15
D: TRBD2
J: TRBJ2-7
DNA: TGTGCCAGCAGCTTAGGACTAGCGTTCTCCTACGAGCAGTACTTC
CDR3: CASSLGLAFSYEQYF

V: TRBV7-8
size: .
length: 15
D: TRBD1
J: TRBJ2-5
DNA: TGTGCCAGCAGCTTACTTGGACAGGTTCAAGAGACCCAGTACTTC
CDR3: CASSLLGQVQETQYF

V: TRBV27
size: .
length: 13
D: .
J: TRBJ2-7
DNA: TGTGCCAGCACCCGCGCAGGGGCTGGCGAGCAGTACTTC
CDR3: CASTRAGAGEQYF

V: TRBV28
size: .
length: 15
D: .
J: TRBJ1-3
DNA: TGTGCCAGCAGTTTGGGGGGAAGCTCTGGAAACACCATATATTTT
CDR3: CASSLGGSSGNTIYF

V: TRBV27
size: .
length: 12
D: TRBD2
J: TRBJ2-1
DNA: TGTGCCAGCAGTAACCCGAGCGGGAGAGGGGTCTTC
CDR3: CASSNPSGRGVF

V: TRBV29-1
size: .
length: 11
D: .
J: TRBJ1-1
DNA: TGCAGCGGGGGAGGGAGCGCTGAAGCTTTCTTT
CDR3: CSGGGSAEAFF

V: TRBV28
size: .
length: 15
D: TRBD1
J: TRBJ1-2
DNA: TGTGCCAGCAGCGAGGGACAGGGGACGTACTATGGCTACACCTTC
CDR3: CASSEGQGTYYGYTF

V: TRBV2
size: .
length: 13
D: TRBD1
J: TRBJ2-1
DNA: TGTGCCAGCAGGGAGACAGGGGGCAGGGGGCAGTTCTTC
CDR3: CASRETGGRGQFF

V: TRBV5-6
size: once
length: 15
D: .
J: TRBJ1-2
DNA: TGTGCCAGCAGCTTCGTAGCTCCAGGGTTCTATGGCTACACCTTC
CDR3: CASSFVAPGFYGYTF

V: TRBV28
size: .
length: 19
D: TRBD1
J: TRBJ2-7
DNA: TGTGCCAGCAGTTCCCCCGCAGGGGGCCTTAGCGGCCTTTCCTACGAGCAGTACTTC
CDR3: CASSSPAGGLSGLSYEQYF

V: TRBV5-6
size: .
length: 16
D: TRBD2
J: TRBJ2-1
DNA: TGTGCCAGCAGCTTATTGCTAGCGGGGGGTCTCAATGAGCAGTTCTTC
CDR3: CASSLLLAGGLNEQFF